This passage covers 8 T cell receptor beta chains from one sample sequenced in a study of cytotoxic CD8 clonotypes in ibrutinib-treated CLL. Assay used: immunoSEQ multiplex PCR; TCRdb lists only in-frame clones, some missing. The sample has fewer than 30,000 clones, roughly 62% seen once. This material consisted of PBMCs, taken after 24 months of ibrutinib treatment. The receptors come from a human donor with chronic lymphocytic leukemia.

The chain couples TRBV4-1 to TRBJ2-3; TRBD2 is a possible D gene (5 bases). This CDR3 has 14 residues. Trimming stripped 4 bases from V and 0 bases from J, with 8 bases between. Germline CDR1 reads MGHRA; CDR2 reads YSYEKL. CDR3: CASSLTTSTDTQYF. DNA of the CDR3: TGCGCCAGCAGCCTGACTACGAGCACAGATACGCAGTATTTT.

CDR3 bases: TGTGCCAGCAGCTTCGACAGGGACACTGAAGCTTTCTTT. Translated, it gives CASSFDRDTEAFF. V gene TRBV7-9 combines with J gene TRBJ1-1; the match to TRBD1 covers 7 bases. CDR3 length equals 13 residues. The ends lost 3 bases at V and 3 bases at J; junction bases unmatched: 1. Germline CDR1 SEHNR, CDR2 FQNEAQ (reference sequence).

CDR3 DNA: TGTGCCAGCAGCCGCACAGGGAAGGCTAATGAAAAACTGTTTTTT. Translated, it gives CASSRTGKANEKLFF. The chain carries TRBV11-2 and TRBJ1-4; D may be TRBD1 (6 bases). This CDR3 contains 15 residues. V lost 5 bases and J 3 bases, leaving 13 bases between the germline ends. CDR1 SGHAT and CDR2 FQNNGV come from the germline V gene.

The rearrangement links TRBV15 to TRBJ2-1; 8 bases fit TRBD2. The CDR3 contains 15 residues. Germline V gives CDR1 LNHNV, CDR2 YYDKDF (reference sequence). The J segment lost 8 bases and the V segment lost 6 bases, leaving 12 bases of the junction unmatched. CDR3 coding DNA: TGTGCCACCAGTTGGGCCGACGGGGGGGCCTATGAGCAGTTCTTC. It translates to CATSWADGGAYEQFF.

This sequence joins TRBV4-1 and TRBJ1-2; the D gene is possibly TRBD1 (5 bases). The CDR3 is 15 residues long. The V end lost 7 bases, the J end lost 0 bases, and 15 bases lay between the germline ends. Looked up from germline, CDR1 is MGHRA and CDR2 is YSYEKL. As DNA, the CDR3 is TGCGCCAGCACCCCAGGGCCGGACCCTAACTATGGCTACACCTTC. Encoded protein: CASTPGPDPNYGYTF.

This clone appeared a single time. The rearrangement links TRBV5-8 to TRBJ1-5; no firm D call. The CDR3 has 15 residues. Germline V gene data show CDR1 as SGHTS and CDR2 as YDEGEE. Trimming removed 4 bases at V and 4 bases at J, with 15 bases between. CDR3 in amino acids: CASSVWGNGNQPQHF. The CDR3 nucleotides are TGTGCCAGCAGCGTATGGGGTAATGGTAATCAGCCCCAGCATTTT.

The gene calls are TRBV5-6 and TRBJ1-4, with no clear D. The CDR3 is made up of 14 amino acids. V was pared by 0 bases and J by 6 bases, with 9 bases between. From germline, CDR1 is SGHDT and CDR2 YYEEEE. The CDR3 is CASSLVGPDEKLFF. The CDR3 DNA sequence: TGTGCCAGCAGCTTGGTAGGGCCTGATGAAAAACTGTTTTTT. Variable domain in full (rest from reference TRBV5-6 and TRBJ1-4): DAGVTQSPTHLIKTRGQQVTLRCSPKSGHDTVSWYQQALGQGPQFIFQYYEEEERQRGNFPDRFSGHQFPNYSSELNVNALLLGDSALYLCASSLVGPDEKLFFGSGTQLSVL.

The chain carries TRBV25-1 and TRBJ1-2, with TRBD1 as a possible D gene (5 bases). This CDR3 comprises 18 residues. Germline V lookup: CDR1 MGHDK, CDR2 SYGVNS. Trimming shortened V by 5 bases and J by 8 bases, and 30 bases separated the two germline ends. The CDR3 region has the DNA TGTGCCAGCAGTTCTAAGACAAGCGGACACAGGTCCTACAGAGGCTACACCTTC. Protein product: CASSSKTSGHRSYRGYTF.